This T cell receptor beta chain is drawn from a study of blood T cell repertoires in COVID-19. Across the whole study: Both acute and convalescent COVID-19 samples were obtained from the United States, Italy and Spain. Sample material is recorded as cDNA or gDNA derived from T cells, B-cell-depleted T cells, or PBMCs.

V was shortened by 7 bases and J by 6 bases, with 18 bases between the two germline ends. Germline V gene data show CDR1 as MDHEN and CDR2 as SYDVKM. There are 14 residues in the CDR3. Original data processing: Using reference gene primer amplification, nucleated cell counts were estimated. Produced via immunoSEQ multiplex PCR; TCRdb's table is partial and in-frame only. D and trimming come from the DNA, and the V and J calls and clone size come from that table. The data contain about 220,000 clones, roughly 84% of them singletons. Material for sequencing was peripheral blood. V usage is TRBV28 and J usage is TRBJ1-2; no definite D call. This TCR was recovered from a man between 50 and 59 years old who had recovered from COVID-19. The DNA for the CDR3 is TGTGCCAGCACAACACCCCGGGGTCCGCATGGCTACACCTTC. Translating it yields CASTTPRGPHGYTF.